The rows below give T cell receptor beta chains drawn from one sample of a study of cytomegalovirus exposure and HLA in healthy donors. Only in-frame clones appear in the TCRdb table, and some are missing; sequencing was by immunoSEQ multiplex PCR. The data hold tens of thousands of clones, with around 84% observed a single time. Specimen: PBMCs. All receptors derive from a woman in her forties in good health and CMV-seropositive. CDR3s include the opening cysteine and the closing phenylalanine or tryptophan. A D gene is named only where the DNA matches it firmly. For some rows the clone size is stated as once, few or many, or as a class when expanded; others skip it.

TRBD2 few TRBJ2-3 TRBV28 TGTGCCAGCAGTTTCGACGATAAGCGGGAATGGGGTACGCAGTATTTT CASSFDDKREWGTQYF
TRBD2 . TRBJ2-1 TRBV5-1 TGCGCCAGCAGCCAACGGACTAGCGGGACCGATGAGCAGTTCTTC CASSQRTSGTDEQFF
. . TRBJ2-7 TRBV7-9 TGTGCCAGCAGCTTCGGCAGGGGGGACGAGCAGTACTTC CASSFGRGDEQYF
. . TRBJ1-1 TRBV29-1 TGCAGCGTTGTGGGCTCAAACACTGAAGCTTTCTTT CSVVGSNTEAFF
. . TRBJ2-7 TRBV29-1 TGCAGCGTTGAATGGGACAATGTCTACGAGCAGTACTTC CSVEWDNVYEQYF
. . TRBJ2-2 TRBV11-3 TGTGCCAGCAGCTTAGCCCTGGGTAGCGGTAACACCGGGGAGCTGTTTTTT CASSLALGSGNTGELFF
. medium-sized TRBJ2-7 TRBV4-3 TGCGCCAGCAGCCAAGAGATTAGCGGATACGAGCAGTACTTC CASSQEISGYEQYF
TRBD1 once TRBJ2-3 TRBV7-2 TGTGCCAGCAGCTTATTGCAGGGGGTATTAGGAGATACGCAGTATTTT CASSLLQGVLGDTQYF
. . TRBJ1-1 TRBV7-3 TGTGCCAGCAGCGCGACAGTTTCCACTGAAGCTTTCTTT CASSATVSTEAFF
. . TRBJ1-2 TRBV19 TGTGCCAGTAGTATAGATCAGGGATCAAAAGGGGGCTACACCTTC CASSIDQGSKGGYTF
TRBD1 few TRBJ2-4 TRBV5-6 TGTGCCAGCAGCTTTCGGACAGGTTCTCTAGCCAAAAACATTCAGTACTTC CASSFRTGSLAKNIQYF
. few TRBJ2-7 TRBV7-2 TGTGCCAGCAGCACGGGGGTAGCACGGGAGCAGTACTTC CASSTGVAREQYF
TRBD2 . TRBJ2-1 TRBV2 TGTGCCAGCAGTGATTGGGGACTAGCGGGAAGGAATGAGCAGTTCTTC CASSDWGLAGRNEQFF
. . TRBJ2-7 TRBV6-5 TGTGCCAGCAGTCCAGGGACAGCGGGCTACGAGCAGTACTTC CASSPGTAGYEQYF
. . TRBJ2-7 TRBV9 TGTGCCAGCAGGACGGCCCCGGGACAAATATACGAGCAGTACTTC CASRTAPGQIYEQYF
TRBD1 . TRBJ2-7 TRBV5-6 TGTGCCAGCAGCTTTCAAGACAGGGACGAGCAGTACTTC CASSFQDRDEQYF
. . TRBJ1-2 TRBV5-1 TGCGCCAGCAGCCAGGCCCAGGGGTTGGCTGGCTACCCCTTC CASSQAQGLAGYPF
. once TRBJ1-2 TRBV4-1 TGCGCCAGCAGCCAAGTAGGGACTGGCAACTATGGCTACACCTTC CASSQVGTGNYGYTF
TRBD1 . TRBJ1-2 TRBV28 TGTGCCAGCAGTTCGGGACAGGGCAACCCTGGGGGCTACACCTTC CASSSGQGNPGGYTF
TRBD1 few TRBJ2-7 TRBV5-1 TGCGCCAGCAGCATAATGTGGGACAGGGACCACGAGCAGTACTTC CASSIMWDRDHEQYF
. . TRBJ2-7 TRBV7-8 TGTGCCAGCAGCTTAGATTACTCCAGGGCCGAGCAGTACTTC CASSLDYSRAEQYF
TRBD1 . TRBJ1-1 TRBV19 TGTGCCAGTAGTATAGCCTCAGGGGGAACTGAAGCTTTCTTT CASSIASGGTEAFF
. . TRBJ1-1 TRBV6-5 TGTGCCAGCAGTTCTGGCCCGGGGACTGAAGCTTTCTTT CASSSGPGTEAFF